This T cell receptor beta chain comes out of a study of blood T cell repertoires in COVID-19. Study overall: The samples span acute and convalescent COVID-19 from the United States, Italy and Spain. The cDNA or gDNA used as material had been derived from T cells, B-cell-depleted T cells, or PBMCs.

Sequenced by immunoSEQ multiplex PCR; TCRdb stores in-frame clones only, minus some. The sample holds about 280,000 clones; 80% to 95% are singletons and the top ten take around 2.8%. Enrolled through a virtual design, the participants were between roughly 18 and 90 years of age and came from about two dozen US areas. Germline V gene lookup returns CDR1 SEHNR and CDR2 FQNEAQ (reference sequence). V lost 3 bases to trimming and J lost 1 base, with 10 bases between them. The CDR3 is 15 residues long. V gene TRBV7-9 combines with J gene TRBJ2-1; D unclear. This clonotype was sampled from a man aged 35-49 years who had been exposed to COVID-19. What was sequenced was PBMCs or T cells enriched from blood (not recorded which). CDR3 protein: CASSLSELSYNEQFF. The DNA of the CDR3 is TGTGCCAGCAGCTTGAGCGAATTATCCTACAATGAGCAGTTCTTC.